This T cell receptor beta chain derives from a study of blood T cell repertoires in COVID-19. About the study: Specimens from acute and convalescent COVID-19 originated in the United States, Italy and Spain.

The assay was immunoSEQ multiplex PCR, and TCRdb's table has in-frame clones only and misses some. This table has roughly 200,000 clones, approximately 83% appearing once. This clone was seen a handful of times. V dropped 5 bases and J dropped 8 bases, with 9 bases sitting between them. Germline V gives CDR1 SQVTM, CDR2 ANQGSEA. The CDR3 is 10 amino acids. Sequencing was performed on peripheral blood. This sequence joins TRBV29-1 and TRBJ1-2; D call uncertain. This clonotype was obtained from a woman aged 40 to 50 with COVID-19, enrolled during active disease. CDR3 sequence (DNA): TGCAGCGTTCCCCCTTTGGGCTACACCTTC. Translation gives CSVPPLGYTF.